Below are 9 T cell receptor beta chains sequenced from a single sample in a study of read filtering for tumor transcriptome and immune sequencing. From 300 to 450 ng of RNA, a library with molecular barcoded alpha/delta and beta/gamma adaptors was made. TCRdb re-derived calls from the reads in MiXCR, one entry per CDR3 protein. The sample contains 35,000 to 50,000 distinct CDR3 sequences, roughly 20% of which appear only once. The specimen was a population of CD138-negative cells sorted from bone marrow. These receptors all stem from a donor aged 40 or older with multiple myeloma.

Details on this clonotype: This clone may be a read error of a much larger clone one base away. The chain recombines TRBV6-6 with TRBJ1-1; D is unclear. The CDR3 loop spans 12 amino acids. Germline-derived CDR1 and CDR2 are MNHNY and SVGAGI (reference sequence). CDR3 sequence: CAGSYGGTEAFF. The DNA for the CDR3 is TGTGCCGGCAGTTACGGCGGGACTGAAGCTTTCTTT.

This clonotype was detected many times. The chain couples TRBV29-1 to TRBJ2-1, with D tentatively TRBD2 (6 bases). The CDR3 totals 14 residues. The V gene's germline CDR1 is SQVTM and CDR2 ANQGSEA. Trimming removed 8 bases from V and 9 bases from J, with 23 bases in between. The CDR3 region is CSTPGRRSRGEQFF. The CDR3 nucleotides are TGCAGCACCCCGGGTCGGCGGTCGCGGGGTGAGCAGTTCTTC.

At least ten counts were recorded for this clonotype. CDR3 nucleotides: TGTGCCACCAGTGACCCTGGGACCGCGAGCTACAATGAGCAGTTCTTC. Protein sequence: CATSDPGTASYNEQFF. V usage is TRBV24-1 and J usage is TRBJ2-1, with D possibly being TRBD1 or TRBD2 (5 bases each). V was pared by 4 bases and J by 3 bases, with 15 bases between. This CDR3 is built from 16 residues. CDR1 KGHDR and CDR2 SFDVKD come from the germline V gene.

This clonotype was observed many times. The J gene is TRBJ2-1, the V gene TRBV30; a possible D gene is TRBD2 (5 bases). Germline assignment: CDR1 GTSNPN and CDR2 SVGIG (reference sequence). Trimming took off 0 bases at V and 11 bases at J, with 11 bases between the two ends. The CDR3 is made up of 12 amino acids. The CDR3 DNA sequence: TGTGCCTGGAGTGTAGAAGCGGCGAAGCAGTTCTTC. Amino acids: CAWSVEAAKQFF.

This clonotype was seen at least ten times. The V gene is TRBV6-5, the J gene TRBJ1-6; D gene unclear. The CDR3 is made up of 11 amino acids. Germline lookup yields CDR1 MNHEY and CDR2 SVGAGI. Between the trimmed V and J ends, which lost 5 bases and 6 bases, there was a span of 2 bases. The CDR3 reads CASSLNSPLHF. CDR3 DNA sequence: TGTGCCAGCAGTCTTAATTCACCCCTCCACTTT.

This clonotype appeared many times. This chain joins TRBV2 and TRBJ1-1, with 9 positions matching TRBD1. The CDR3 is made up of 18 amino acids. Germline V gene data show CDR1 as SNHLY and CDR2 as FYNNEI. Trimming cost V 4 bases and J 1 base; bases outside gene matches: 13. The CDR3 loop reads CASSVGQGRREGNTEAFF. The CDR3 DNA reads as TGTGCCAGCAGTGTGGGACAGGGAAGGAGGGAAGGGAACACTGAAGCTTTCTTT.

This clonotype was seen repeatedly, ten times or more. V and J are TRBV7-8 and TRBJ2-7; D unresolved. Trimming cost V 0 bases and J 5 bases, with 5 bases left between them. The CDR3 extends over 12 amino acids. The V gene's germline CDR1 is SGHVS and CDR2 FQNEAQ. The chain's CDR3 is CASSLAGHEQYF. The CDR3 DNA sequence: TGTGCCAGCAGCTTAGCGGGCCACGAGCAGTACTTC.

This clonotype has a count of ten or more. J is TRBJ2-1 and V is TRBV10-2; 8 bases are a match to TRBD2. The CDR3 covers 16 residues. V dropped 6 bases and J dropped 6; count of bases not matched to a gene: 13. Germline lookup yields CDR1 WSHSY and CDR2 SAAADI. This CDR3 is CASSHVYAGGLNEQFF. CDR3 in DNA: TGCGCCAGCAGCCACGTCTACGCGGGAGGACTCAATGAGCAGTTCTTC.

This clonotype appeared many times. The chain is built from TRBV28 and TRBJ2-2; no reliable D call. The CDR3 has 15 amino acids. The germline gives CDR1 MDHEN, CDR2 SYDVKM. Trimming stripped 4 bases from V and 2 bases from J, with 11 bases between. This CDR3 is CASSYPPDNTGELFF. CDR3 nucleotide sequence: TGTGCCAGCAGTTACCCTCCTGATAACACCGGGGAGCTGTTTTTT.